Here is one T cell receptor beta chain with its context. The antigen is unknown. TCRdb's table, derived via immunoSEQ multiplex PCR, lists solely in-frame clones and lacks some. The sample shows 30,000 or so clones, roughly 80% of them seen only once. This sample was taken from a study of PD-1 blockade in classical Hodgkin lymphoma. Regarding the study as a whole: Complete responders' baseline diversity resembled that of newly diagnosed patients. Possibly reflecting disease activity or prior therapy, repertoire differences have causes that remain undefined.

Time point denoted: cycle 4 day 1 (C4D1), after more than five weeks of nivolumab. Following autologous stem cell transplantation, relapse occurred in every patient, and exposure to brentuximab vedotin varied. It was by magnetic negative selection that CD4+ T cells were purified from thawed PBMCs. Complete response, partial response or progressive disease was each patient's best response. Trimming took off 9 bases at V and 7 bases at J, with 22 bases between the two ends. The CDR3 contains 15 residues. CDR1 is MDHEN and CDR2 is SYDVKM in the germline V gene. The specimen was CD4+ T cells from blood, collected before the fourth cycle of nivolumab. The chain has TRBV28 and TRBJ1-5; a possible D gene is TRBD1 (6 bases). The source of this sequence is a human donor with classical Hodgkin lymphoma. In nucleotides, the CDR3 is TGTGCCAGTAAAATGGGGGGGGCGATTGTACAGCCCCAGCATTTT. This sequence encodes CASKMGGAIVQPQHF. The full variable domain, its missing parts supplied by reference TRBV28 and TRBJ1-5, is DVKVTQSSRYLVKRTGEKVFLECVQDMDHENMFWYRQDPGLGLRLIYFSYDVKMKEKGDIPEGYSVSREKKERFSLILESASTNQTSMYLCASKMGGAIVQPQHFGDGTRLSIL.